The entry below describes one T cell receptor (beta chain). Its antigen is currently not known. No base quality values were provided; no much bigger clone lies one nucleotide off. The record originates from a study of CD8+CD57+ T cells in acquired aplastic anemia (dated by TCRdb to about 2018). In the study overall: On average, sorted CD4+ and CD8+ cells yielded 3.2 ug of extracted DNA, with a range of about 0.18 to 27.4 ug. A CD8+CD57+ expansion meant a frequency higher than the mean frequency seen in healthy subjects.

What the work shows at the level of the full study, not this receptor alone: CD8+ Simpson's diversity did not differ significantly between patients and healthy controls (P=0.060). Around 27 CD8+ CDR3 sequences were shared between patients and controls but appeared highly expressed in patients and within their immunodominant clones.

Genomic DNA served as template for TCR beta VDJ combination and CDR3 sequence profiling. An Illumina HiSeq 2000 was the platform used for TCR repertoire sequencing. Per the original workflow: TRBV/TRBJ rearrangement plots, CDR3 size and DJ length profiles, and Simpson's diversity index were used to evaluate the repertoires. The most abundant DNA sequence in the deep sequencing data was taken as the immunodominant clone. CDR3 amino acid sequences were checked for sharing between subjects and were compared against published repertoires and the VDJdb database. Using fastp trimming at Q25 and MiXCR clonotype assembly, TCRdb reanalyzed the public sequencing data and kept in-frame beta chains. Entries that share a CDR3 protein sequence are merged under the most common genes and DNA. The V and J calls reflect TCRdb's pipeline rather than the authors' work. Across this sample there are under 200,000 distinct CDR3 sequences, with 60% to 80% seen only once. 35% to 60% of the sample belongs to the ten largest clones.

Flow cytometry had shown CD8+CD57+ cell expansion in the patients selected for sequencing. Severe acquired aplastic anemia was diagnosed in all patients according to International Study of Aplastic Anemia and Agranulocytosis and Camitta criteria. At the time blood was sampled, none of the patients had received any therapy. The study deep-sequenced TCR repertoires of sorted CD4+ and CD8+ blood T cells from severe aplastic anemia patients and healthy subjects. Patients were enrolled in the USA under clinicaltrials.gov protocols 00001620, 01623167, 00001397, 00071045, 00081523 and 00961064. Ficoll-Paque density gradient centrifugation was used to isolate peripheral blood mononuclear cells. Before DNA extraction, CD4+ and CD8+ T cells were sorted with FACS or magnetic beads. The sequence was obtained from a human donor with aplastic anemia. The material sequenced was sorted CD4+, CD8+, or CD8+CD57+ T cells (not recorded which) from PBMCs.

The CDR3 region reads CASRQGPNTGELFF. The sequence in DNA is TGTGCCAGCAGACAGGGGCCAAACACCGGGGAGCTGTTTTTT. The V and J genes are TRBV6-2 or TRBV6-3 and TRBJ2-2; 7 bases in the middle match TRBD1. At the junction V is shortened by 6 bases and J by 2 bases; bases outside the gene matches: 3. The CDR3 runs 14 amino acids, cysteine and phenylalanine included. Only the CDR3 part of the read is kept: 42 bases, read in frame from the first base. Sequences MNHEY (CDR1) and SVGEGT (CDR2) are obtained from the germline V gene.